The rows below give T cell receptor beta chains drawn from one sample of a study of CD8+ T cells in alopecia areata. Repertoires were generated with immunoSEQ multiplex PCR, while TCRdb's copy carries only in-frame clones and drops some. Found here are 200,000 to 250,000 clones, 67% of them singletons; the top ten hold roughly 1.2%. Source: CD4+ T cells sorted from blood, taken at week 0. These receptors all stem from a human donor with alopecia areata. The CDR3 runs from the conserved cysteine through the conserved F or W. The D gene is left open where the match is weak. Clone size, where shown, is once, few, many, or a class for clones that have expanded.

>NA|TRBJ2-2|TRBV6-6|NA
TGTGCCAGCAGCCTAGACAGGACCACCGGGGAGCTGTTTTTT
CASSLDRTTGELFF
>NA|TRBJ2-7|TRBV7-9|TRBD1
TGTGCCAGCAGCCCGGCGGGACAGGGCTCCTACGAGCAGTACTTC
CASSPAGQGSYEQYF
>NA|TRBJ2-2|TRBV30|NA
TGTGCCTGGAGTGAAGGGGACCCCGGGGAGCTGTTTTTT
CAWSEGDPGELFF
>NA|TRBJ1-2|TRBV2|TRBD1
TGTGCCAGCAGTGCCCGACAGGGCCCACACTATGGCTACACCTTC
CASSARQGPHYGYTF
>NA|TRBJ1-6|TRBV7-3|NA
TGTGCCAGCAGCATACAGGGTGACAATTCACCCCTCCACTTT
CASSIQGDNSPLHF
>few|TRBJ2-3|TRBV29-1|NA
TGCAGCGTTACGGGATCCCCCGTAGATACGCAGTATTTT
CSVTGSPVDTQYF
>NA|TRBJ2-5|TRBV2|TRBD1
TGTGCCAGCATGGTAGGGACAGGTCAGGGGACCCAGTACTTC
CASMVGTGQGTQYF
>once|TRBJ2-2|TRBV4-1|NA
TGCGCCAGCAGCCAAGAGGACAGCTCGGGCACCGGGGAGCTGTTTTTT
CASSQEDSSGTGELFF
>few|TRBJ2-5|TRBV29-1|NA
TGCAGCGTTGCGAACCCGGGAGAGACCCAGTACTTC
CSVANPGETQYF
>NA|TRBJ2-2|TRBV30|NA
TGTGCCTGGAGCCAAGTGGCCTTCAGGGCCGGGGAGCTGTTTTTT
CAWSQVAFRAGELFF
>NA|TRBJ2-1|TRBV4-3|TRBD2
TGCGCCAGCAGCCAAGGCCCGCTAGCGGGGGCCTACAATGAGCAGTTCTTC
CASSQGPLAGAYNEQFF
>few|TRBJ2-7|TRBV7-2|TRBD2
TGTGCCAGCAGCTTAGGACTAGCGGGGAGACCAGGCTACGAGCAGTACTTC
CASSLGLAGRPGYEQYF
>NA|TRBJ2-6|TRBV7-3|NA
TGTGCCAGCAGCTTAAGTGAACAGGGCACTGGGGCCAACGTCCTGACTTTC
CASSLSEQGTGANVLTF
>NA|TRBJ1-5|TRBV4-2|TRBD1
TGTGCCAGCAGCCAACGGGGACAGGGTATTACTCAGCCCCAGCATTTT
CASSQRGQGITQPQHF
>NA|TRBJ2-3|TRBV9|NA
TGTGCCAGCAGCGTAGATGCTAGCCCAGATACGCAGTATTTT
CASSVDASPDTQYF
>NA|TRBJ2-5|TRBV5-4|NA
TGTGCCAGCAGCCTGGACGGTGAGACCCAGTACTTC
CASSLDGETQYF
>NA|TRBJ1-3|TRBV30|NA
TGTGCCTGCGGGCAGGGGGGAAACACCATATATTTT
CACGQGGNTIYF
>NA|TRBJ1-5|TRBV30|TRBD1
TGTGCCTGGAGCCTTCCGGGGACAGGGGGTAATCAGCCCCAGCATTTT
CAWSLPGTGGNQPQHF
>NA|TRBJ2-5|TRBV5-1|NA
TGCGCCAGCAGTGAGCAGGGTCCCCAAGAGACCCAGTACTTC
CASSEQGPQETQYF
>NA|TRBJ2-5|TRBV18|TRBD1
TGTGCCAGCTCCCGAGGAGGGACAGGACAAGAGACCCAGTACTTC
CASSRGGTGQETQYF
>NA|TRBJ2-6|TRBV2|NA
TGTGCCAGCAGTGTTGAATCTGGGGCCAACGTCCTGACTTTC
CASSVESGANVLTF
>NA|TRBJ2-5|TRBV9|NA
TGTGCCAGCAGCGTTGGTTATGACTGGGTTCAAGAGACCCAGTACTTC
CASSVGYDWVQETQYF
>NA|TRBJ2-5|TRBV7-2|NA
TGTGCCAGCAGCCCAGCGGACGGGAGACAAGAGACCCAGTACTTC
CASSPADGRQETQYF
>NA|TRBJ2-7|TRBV5-1|NA
TGCGCCAGCAGCTTGGCCAAATTGGAAGGCGAGCAGTACTTC
CASSLAKLEGEQYF
>NA|TRBJ2-3|TRBV9|NA
TGTGCCAGCAGCGTTCGGCGGGGCCCTAGCACAGATACGCAGTATTTT
CASSVRRGPSTDTQYF
>NA|TRBJ2-6|TRBV7-9|NA
TGTGCCAGCAGCCTCTTTCCCAGGGGATCTGGGGCCAACGTCCTGACTTTC
CASSLFPRGSGANVLTF
>NA|TRBJ2-1|TRBV5-1|TRBD2
TGCGCCAGCAGCAGGGACGGGACTAGCGAGGCCAATGAGCAGTTCTTC
CASSRDGTSEANEQFF
>NA|TRBJ2-7|TRBV20-1|NA
TGCAGTGCTAGAGACGAGGGGGAGCAGTACTTC
CSARDEGEQYF
>NA|TRBJ1-1|TRBV29-1|TRBD1
TGCAGCGTGAGGGACAGCATCACTGAAGCTTTCTTT
CSVRDSITEAFF
>once|TRBJ2-1|TRBV9|TRBD2
TGTGCCAGCAGCGCAGTCCTACTAGCGGGGGACTATGAGCAGTTCTTC
CASSAVLLAGDYEQFF
>once|TRBJ1-2|TRBV6-5|NA
TGTGCCAGCAGCCCGGACAGCCGAAACTATGGCTACACCTTC
CASSPDSRNYGYTF
>NA|TRBJ1-1|TRBV25-1|NA
TGTGCATCGGCGGGACGCGTTCATGCCACTGAAGCTTTCTTT
CASAGRVHATEAFF
>once|TRBJ2-1|TRBV6-6|TRBD1
TGTGCCAGCAGTTCCCCGGGACAGGGGGCCGGTGAGCAGTTCTTC
CASSSPGQGAGEQFF
>NA|TRBJ2-1|TRBV6-6|TRBD2
TGTGCCAGCAGTCTAGCGGACGGCTCCTACAATGAGCAGTTCTTC
CASSLADGSYNEQFF
>NA|TRBJ2-2|TRBV7-3|NA
TGTGCCAGCAGCTTAAGGGGAGAAAACACCGGGGAGCTGTTTTTT
CASSLRGENTGELFF
>NA|TRBJ2-4|TRBV5-1|TRBD1
TGCGCCAGCAGCTTGGGCGGGACAGGGCCGCGAGACATTCAGTACTTC
CASSLGGTGPRDIQYF
>NA|TRBJ2-1|TRBV4-2|NA
TGTGCCAGCAGCCAAGACTATCGATTGGGGGAGCAGTTCTTC
CASSQDYRLGEQFF
>NA|TRBJ1-2|TRBV15|NA
TGTGCCACCAGCAGTCCCTCGAGGGGCCTCCAGCGATACACCTTC
CATSSPSRGLQRYTF
>few|TRBJ1-1|TRBV2|NA
TGTGCCAGCAGTGAAGAAGGTGGGTCAGCTTTCTTT
CASSEEGGSAFF
>NA|TRBJ2-1|TRBV12-5|NA
TGTGCTAGTGGTTTGGTACCCACGGAGGGGGACACAAGGAATGAGCAGTTCTTC
CASGLVPTEGDTRNEQFF
>NA|TRBJ1-4|TRBV30|NA
TGTGCCTGGAGTGGCCAGGGTGACAAACTGTTTTTT
CAWSGQGDKLFF
>NA|TRBJ1-6|TRBV10-3|NA
TGTGCCATCAGTGATAGGGGATCTCAAGAACCCCTCCACTTT
CAISDRGSQEPLHF
>NA|TRBJ2-7|TRBV30|NA
TGTGCCTGGAGCGGCGTGGGTGAGCAGTACTTC
CAWSGVGEQYF